This T cell receptor (beta chain) was recorded in a study of early T cells in non-severe SARS-CoV-2 infection. TCRdb independently ran MiXCR on the 5' RACE reads; one entry per CDR3 protein. Of some 64,000 distinct CDR3 sequences in the sample, 13% were seen once. The clonotype was recovered from an adult who was a healthcare worker with PCR-confirmed SARS-CoV-2 infection or an uninfected control (not recorded which). The specimen was whole blood.

CDR3 coding DNA: TGTGCCAGCAGCTTAGCGCGTGGGACAGGGAGTGAAAAACTGTTTTTT. This gives the protein CASSLARGTGSEKLFF. This sequence joins TRBV7-8 and TRBJ1-4; 9 nucleotides agree with TRBD1. This CDR3 is 16 amino acids long. Germline V gene sequence: CDR1 SGHVS, CDR2 FQNEAQ. Trimming cost V 0 bases and J 7 bases; bases outside gene matches: 6.